The next 21 T cell receptor beta chains were all read from a single sample in a study of shared clonotypes between healthy human individuals. The table came from immunoSEQ multiplex PCR; TCRdb's copy has only in-frame clones and leaves some out. The sample lists some 2.1 million clones; over 85% were seen once. Terminally differentiated effector memory CD45RA+ cells were excluded by CCR7 positive selection of CD45RO-negative cells. The sequenced sample was naive CD8+ T cells from PBMCs. The receptors shown here come from a man between 18 and 35 years old in good health. Some clones in this sample may be carry-over from other donors' samples.

V usage is TRBV19 and J usage is TRBJ2-3; 11 positions match TRBD2. Germline-derived CDR1 and CDR2 are LNHDA and SQIVND (reference sequence). There are 16 residues in the CDR3. The V segment lost 5 bases and the J segment 0 bases; nucleotides outside the gene matches: 4. In DNA, the CDR3 is TGTGCCAGTAGTGAGACTAGCGGGACTAGCACAGATACGCAGTATTTT. Residues: CASSETSGTSTDTQYF.

The chain combines TRBV5-1 with TRBJ2-1; perhaps TRBD2 as D (5 bases). Germline V gene lookup returns CDR1 SGHRS and CDR2 YFSETQ. The CDR3 extends over 14 amino acids. Trimming cost V 0 bases and J 4 bases, with 8 bases left between them. As DNA, the CDR3 is TGCGCCAGCAGCTTGGACCGGACTTACAATGAGCAGTTCTTC. It is translated as CASSLDRTYNEQFF.

The gene calls are TRBV28 and TRBJ2-2; D not certain. Trimming stripped 1 base from V and 6 bases from J, with 9 bases between. The germline V gene has CDR1 MDHEN and CDR2 SYDVKM. The CDR3 sequence is 14 residues long. The CDR3 sequence: CASSLYAAPGELFF. The CDR3 nucleotides are TGTGCCAGCAGTTTATATGCGGCCCCCGGGGAGCTGTTTTTT.

This chain connects TRBV7-9 to TRBJ2-7; D gene uncertain. Per the germline V gene, CDR1 is SEHNR and CDR2 is FQNEAQ (reference sequence). CDR3 length equals 13 residues. The V end was cut by 5 bases, the J end by 7 bases, with 15 bases between. The CDR3 region has the DNA TGTGCCAGCAGCCTACGTCCAGTCGGGGAGCAGTACTTC. Amino acid sequence: CASSLRPVGEQYF.

The V gene is TRBV5-1, the J gene TRBJ1-2; 8 bases are shared with TRBD1. From germline, CDR1 is SGHRS and CDR2 YFSETQ. The CDR3 has 17 residues. V lost 4 bases, J lost 3 bases, and 14 bases stayed unmatched. The CDR3 loop reads CASSSEQGGGFDYGYTF. The CDR3 region has the DNA TGCGCCAGCAGCAGCGAACAGGGGGGCGGTTTCGACTATGGCTACACCTTC.

This clone appeared once. The chain uses TRBV28 and TRBJ1-1; D not resolved. V lost 2 bases and J lost 5, with 9 bases in between. CDR1 and CDR2 from the germline V gene are MDHEN and SYDVKM. The CDR3 sequence is 13 residues long. CDR3 protein: CASSLPGWTEAFF. CDR3 bases: TGTGCCAGCAGTTTACCGGGGTGGACTGAAGCTTTCTTT.

The chain couples TRBV28 to TRBJ2-7, with D tentatively TRBD1 (6 bases). V was trimmed by 5 bases and J by 0 bases, leaving 14 bases between them. The CDR3 is 15 amino acids. Germline CDR1 is MDHEN and CDR2 is SYDVKM. The CDR3 DNA is TGTGCCAGCAGTCGAATCGAGACAGGCTCCTACGAGCAGTACTTC. Amino acid sequence: CASSRIETGSYEQYF.

CDR3 protein: CASSLIPPGEAGDPSTDTQYF. CDR3 DNA sequence: TGTGCCAGCAGTCTAATCCCCCCCGGAGAGGCGGGTGACCCTAGCACAGATACGCAGTATTTT. This chain joins TRBV27 and TRBJ2-3, with TRBD2 as a possible D gene (5 bases). The CDR3 is 21 amino acids. CDR1 is MNHEY and CDR2 is SMNVEV in the germline V gene (reference sequence). V was trimmed by 5 bases and J by 0 bases, leaving 30 bases between them.

The chain is built from TRBV28 and TRBJ1-2; 7 bases map to TRBD1. From germline, CDR1 is MDHEN and CDR2 SYDVKM. Trimming at V came to 2 bases and at J to 1 base, leaving 10 bases not matched to a gene. This CDR3 has 17 amino acids. In DNA form, the CDR3 reads TGTGCCAGCAGTTTAGTGGGGACAGAAAAAAATAACTATGGCTACACCTTC. Its translation is CASSLVGTEKNNYGYTF.

The rearrangement joins TRBV6-1 to TRBJ1-2, with 9 bases fitting TRBD1. The CDR3 is made up of 14 amino acids. CDR1 and CDR2 from the germline V gene are MNHNS and SASEGT. With V trimmed by 3 bases and J by 7 bases, 6 bases remained unmatched. The DNA for the CDR3 is TGTGCCAGCAGTGATTTGGGGACAGGGTCTGGCTACACCTTC. This gives the protein CASSDLGTGSGYTF.

The chain has TRBV19 and TRBJ2-7, with 9 positions matching TRBD2. J gave up 5 bases and V 3 bases, and 8 bases lay outside the gene matches. CDR1 is LNHDA, CDR2 SQIVND, per germline (reference sequence). This CDR3 is built from 15 residues. CDR3 in DNA: TGTGCCAGTAGTATGGGTAGCGGGAGTCCCAACGAGCAGTACTTC. It encodes CASSMGSGSPNEQYF.

This rearrangement joins TRBV28 to TRBJ2-7; D remains ambiguous. The germline CDR1 and CDR2 sequences are MDHEN and SYDVKM. The CDR3 is 15 residues long. Trimming pared 2 bases from V and 5 bases from J, leaving 16 bases between. The CDR3 sequence is CASSLHPPGSNEQYF. The CDR3 DNA sequence: TGTGCCAGCAGTTTACACCCCCCAGGCTCGAACGAGCAGTACTTC.

The chain couples TRBV15 to TRBJ2-7, with D tentatively TRBD2 (6 bases). The CDR3 runs to 13 residues. CDR1 and CDR2 (germline): LNHNV, YYDKDF (reference sequence). The V and J ends lost 9 bases and 7 bases respectively, with 19 bases between them. The CDR3 DNA reads as TGTGCCACGACACAAGGGGAGGTGATGGAGCAGTACTTC. It is translated as CATTQGEVMEQYF.

This rearrangement joins TRBV4-2 to TRBJ2-3; D may be TRBD2 (6 bases). CDR1 is LGHNA and CDR2 is YNFKEQ in the germline V gene. This CDR3 is 17 amino acids long. Trimming left V 0 bases short and J 1 base short, with 14 bases between. The CDR3 spells CASSQDTGAAGTDTQYF. CDR3 sequence (DNA): TGTGCCAGCAGCCAAGACACGGGAGCAGCTGGCACAGATACGCAGTATTTT.

The chain is built from TRBV27 and TRBJ2-7; D remains unclear. From germline, CDR1 is MNHEY and CDR2 SMNVEV (reference sequence). Trimming removed 10 bases at V and 3 bases at J, with 10 bases between. This CDR3 is 11 amino acids long. The CDR3 DNA follows: TGTGCCACCGCGGACGGCTACGAGCAGTACTTC. This translates into CATADGYEQYF.

J is TRBJ2-1 and V is TRBV28; 10 bases are a match to TRBD1. In germline, CDR1 is MDHEN, CDR2 SYDVKM. The CDR3 loop spans 14 amino acids. Trimming took 6 bases from V and 6 from J; bases not matched to a gene: 5. The CDR3 DNA reads TGTGCCAGCAGCCGACAGGGGGCTATCAATGAGCAGTTCTTC. It yields the protein CASSRQGAINEQFF.

The chain joins TRBV5-1 to TRBJ2-4; 7 bases agree with TRBD1. V was pared by 3 bases and J by 8 bases, with 11 bases of the junction left unmatched. The length of the CDR3 is 15 residues. Germline V gene lookup returns CDR1 SGHRS and CDR2 YFSETQ. CDR3 region: CASSSRDSSLDIQYF. CDR3 sequence (DNA): TGCGCCAGCAGCTCCCGGGACAGCTCATTGGACATTCAGTACTTC.

The chain recombines TRBV6-5 with TRBJ2-1; D unresolved. This CDR3 is 12 amino acids long. The V gene lost 8 bases and the J gene lost 7 bases, with 12 bases spanning the gap. Germline-derived CDR1 and CDR2 are MNHEY and SVGAGI. This CDR3 reads CASSLTRNEQFF. CDR3 sequence (DNA): TGTGCCAGCTCCCTCACCAGGAATGAGCAGTTCTTC.

The chain combines TRBV2 with TRBJ2-4; the D is unclear. Trimming stripped 6 bases from V and 7 bases from J, with 19 bases between. Germline V gives CDR1 SNHLY, CDR2 FYNNEI. The CDR3 extends over 15 amino acids. The CDR3 DNA follows: TGTGCCAGCAGCCTCAGACTGCGTACACCGAACATTCAGTACTTC. Translating it yields CASSLRLRTPNIQYF.

The rearrangement links TRBV27 to TRBJ1-2, with unresolved D. CDR3 length equals 14 residues. The germline V gene encodes CDR1 MNHEY and CDR2 SMNVEV (reference sequence). With 8 bases removed from V and 4 bases from J, the gap between germline ends came to 17 bases. CDR3 DNA: TGTGCCAGCTCCGCCTCGTTTGGGATCTATGGCTACACCTTC. The encoded protein is CASSASFGIYGYTF.

CDR3 sequence (DNA): TGTGCCATCAGTGAGTCTGGAAAGTCCTACAACGATGAGCAGTTCTTC. Protein product: CAISESGKSYNDEQFF. The rearrangement links TRBV10-3 to TRBJ2-1; unclear D gene. With 0 bases removed from V and 8 bases from J, the gap between germline ends came to 17 bases. The CDR3 spans 16 residues. Germline CDR1 ENHRY, CDR2 SYGVKD.